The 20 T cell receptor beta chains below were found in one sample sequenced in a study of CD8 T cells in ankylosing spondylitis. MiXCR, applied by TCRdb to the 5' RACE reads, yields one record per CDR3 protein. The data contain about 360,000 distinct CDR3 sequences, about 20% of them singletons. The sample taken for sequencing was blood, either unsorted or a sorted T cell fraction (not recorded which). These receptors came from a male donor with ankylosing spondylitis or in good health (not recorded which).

This CDR3 is CASSLDRGTVLYEQYF. In DNA form, the CDR3 reads TGCGCCAGCAGCTTGGATCGGGGGACAGTTCTCTACGAGCAGTACTTC. V is TRBV5-1 and J is TRBJ2-7, with a possible D match to TRBD1 (7 bases). Germline V gene sequence: CDR1 SGHRS, CDR2 YFSETQ. The CDR3 extends over 16 amino acids. The V end lost 0 bases, the J end lost 3 bases, and 16 bases lay between the germline ends.

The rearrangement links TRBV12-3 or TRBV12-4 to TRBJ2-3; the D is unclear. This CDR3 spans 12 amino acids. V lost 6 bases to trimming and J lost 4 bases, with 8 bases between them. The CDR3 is CASRDVADTQYF. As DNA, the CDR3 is TGTGCCAGCAGGGATGTGGCAGATACGCAGTATTTT.

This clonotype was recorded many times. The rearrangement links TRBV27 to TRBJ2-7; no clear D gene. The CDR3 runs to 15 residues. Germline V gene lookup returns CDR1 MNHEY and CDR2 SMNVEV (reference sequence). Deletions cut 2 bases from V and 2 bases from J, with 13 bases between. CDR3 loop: CASSLVMDGPYEQYF. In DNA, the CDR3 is TGTGCCAGCAGTTTAGTTATGGACGGCCCCTACGAGCAGTACTTC.

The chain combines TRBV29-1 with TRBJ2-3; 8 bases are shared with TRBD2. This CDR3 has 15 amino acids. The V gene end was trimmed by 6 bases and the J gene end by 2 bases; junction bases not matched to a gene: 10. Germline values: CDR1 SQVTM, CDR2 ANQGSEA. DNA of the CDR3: TGCAGCGTCTGGGGGCGGGGGGCCCTCACAGATACGCAGTATTTT. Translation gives CSVWGRGALTDTQYF.

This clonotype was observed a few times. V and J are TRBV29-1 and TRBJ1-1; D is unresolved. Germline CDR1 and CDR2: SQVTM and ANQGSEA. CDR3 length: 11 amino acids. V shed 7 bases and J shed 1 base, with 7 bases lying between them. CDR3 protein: CSGEGNTEAFF. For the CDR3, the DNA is TGCAGCGGGGAGGGGAACACTGAAGCTTTCTTT.

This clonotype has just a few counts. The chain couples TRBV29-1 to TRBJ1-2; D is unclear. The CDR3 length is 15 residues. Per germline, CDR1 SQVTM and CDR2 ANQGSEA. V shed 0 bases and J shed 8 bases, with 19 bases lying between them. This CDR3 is CSVEDRGLFPGGYTF. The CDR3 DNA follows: TGCAGCGTTGAAGATCGTGGACTCTTCCCGGGCGGCTACACCTTC. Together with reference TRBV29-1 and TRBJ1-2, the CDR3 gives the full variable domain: SAVISQKPSRDICQRGTSLTIQCQVDSQVTMMFWYRQQPGQSLTLIATANQGSEATYESGFVIDKFPISRPNLTFSTLTVSNMSPEDSSIYLCSVEDRGLFPGGYTFGSGTRLTVV.

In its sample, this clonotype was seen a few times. This chain's CDR3 is CSVLAATYEQYF. The CDR3 coding sequence is TGCAGCGTTCTTGCAGCTACCTACGAGCAGTACTTC. The J gene is TRBJ2-7, the V gene TRBV29-1; D gene ambiguous. This CDR3 has 12 residues. Germline loops: CDR1 SQVTM, CDR2 ANQGSEA. Trimming stripped 5 bases from V and 2 bases from J, with 10 bases between.

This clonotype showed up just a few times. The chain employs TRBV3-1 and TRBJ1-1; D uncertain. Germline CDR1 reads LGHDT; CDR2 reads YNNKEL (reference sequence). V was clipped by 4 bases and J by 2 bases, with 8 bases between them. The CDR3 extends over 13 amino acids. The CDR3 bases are TGTGCCAGCAGCCGAGGGCCCAACACTGAAGCTTTCTTT. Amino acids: CASSRGPNTEAFF.

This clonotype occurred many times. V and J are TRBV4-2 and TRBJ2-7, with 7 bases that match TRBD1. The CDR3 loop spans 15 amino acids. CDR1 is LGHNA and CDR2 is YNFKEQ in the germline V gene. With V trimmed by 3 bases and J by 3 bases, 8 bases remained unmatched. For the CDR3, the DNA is TGTGCCAGCAGCCAGACGACTTGGGACAGCTACGAGCAGTACTTC. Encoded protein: CASSQTTWDSYEQYF.

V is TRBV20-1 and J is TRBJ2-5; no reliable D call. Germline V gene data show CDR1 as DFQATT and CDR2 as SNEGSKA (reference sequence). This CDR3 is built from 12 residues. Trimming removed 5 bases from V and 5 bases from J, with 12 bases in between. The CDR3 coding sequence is TGCAGTGCTCCACGGGCCGGGGAGACCCAGTACTTC. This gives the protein CSAPRAGETQYF.

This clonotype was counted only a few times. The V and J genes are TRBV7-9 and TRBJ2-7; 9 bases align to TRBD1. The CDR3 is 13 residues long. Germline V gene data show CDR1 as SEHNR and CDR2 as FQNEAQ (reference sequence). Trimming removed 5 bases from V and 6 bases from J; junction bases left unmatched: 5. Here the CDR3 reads CASSKRDRVEQYF. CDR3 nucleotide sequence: TGTGCCAGCAGCAAACGGGACAGGGTCGAGCAGTACTTC.

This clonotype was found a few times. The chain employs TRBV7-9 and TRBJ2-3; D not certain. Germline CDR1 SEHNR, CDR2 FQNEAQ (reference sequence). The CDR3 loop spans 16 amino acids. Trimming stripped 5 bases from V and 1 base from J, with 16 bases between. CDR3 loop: CASSPLTGPGTDTQYF. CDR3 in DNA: TGTGCCAGCAGCCCCCTCACTGGGCCGGGCACAGATACGCAGTATTTT.

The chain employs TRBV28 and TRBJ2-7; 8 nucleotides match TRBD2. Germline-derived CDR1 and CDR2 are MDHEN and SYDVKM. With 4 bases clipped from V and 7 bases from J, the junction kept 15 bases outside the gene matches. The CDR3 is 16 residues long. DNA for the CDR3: TGTGCCAGCAGTTCCACTCCCGGGACGGGAGGGGAGGAGCAGTACTTC. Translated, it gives CASSSTPGTGGEEQYF.

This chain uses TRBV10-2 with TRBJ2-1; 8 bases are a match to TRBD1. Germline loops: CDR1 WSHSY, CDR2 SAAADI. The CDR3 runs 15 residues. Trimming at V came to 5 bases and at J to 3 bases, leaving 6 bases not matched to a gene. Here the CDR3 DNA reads TGCGCCAGCAGTAAGGACAGGGCTGTCTACAATGAGCAGTTCTTC. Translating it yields CASSKDRAVYNEQFF.

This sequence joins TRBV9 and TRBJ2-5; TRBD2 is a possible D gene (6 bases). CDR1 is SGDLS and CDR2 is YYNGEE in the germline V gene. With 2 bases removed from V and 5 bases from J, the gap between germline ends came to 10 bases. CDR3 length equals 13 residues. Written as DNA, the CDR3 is TGTGCCAGCAGCGTCGGGGGTTTGGAGACCCAGTACTTC. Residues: CASSVGGLETQYF.

In DNA, the CDR3 is TGTGCCAGCAGTCCCATTGCAGGGGGCAGGGCGGGTGAGCAGTTCTTC. Translation gives CASSPIAGGRAGEQFF. This chain joins TRBV12-3 or TRBV12-4 and TRBJ2-1, with 8 bases matching TRBD1. Trimming at V came to 5 bases and at J to 9 bases, leaving 15 bases not matched to a gene. The CDR3 spans 16 residues.

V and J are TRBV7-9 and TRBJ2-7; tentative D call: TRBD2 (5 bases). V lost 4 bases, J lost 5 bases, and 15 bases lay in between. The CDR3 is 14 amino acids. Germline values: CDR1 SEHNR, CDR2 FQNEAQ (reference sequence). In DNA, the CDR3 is TGTGCCAGCAGCTCCCGGACTGCCGCCCACGAGCAGTACTTC. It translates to CASSSRTAAHEQYF.

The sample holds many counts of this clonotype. The CDR3 DNA is TGTGCCAGCAGTTTGGGGCCCAGAGGCCAGCCCCAGCATTTT. It codes for CASSLGPRGQPQHF. This chain connects TRBV12-3 or TRBV12-4 to TRBJ1-5; possibly TRBD1 for D (5 bases). This CDR3 contains 14 residues. Trimming left V 3 bases short and J 7 bases short, with 13 bases between.

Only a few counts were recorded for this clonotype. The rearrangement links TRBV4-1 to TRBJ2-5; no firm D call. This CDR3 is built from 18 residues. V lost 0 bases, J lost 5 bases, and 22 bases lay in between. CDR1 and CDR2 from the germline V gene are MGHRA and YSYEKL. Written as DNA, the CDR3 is TGCGCCAGCAGCCAAGAGATTATGGGCGGTGCCCTCCTGGAGACCCAGTACTTC. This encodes CASSQEIMGGALLETQYF.

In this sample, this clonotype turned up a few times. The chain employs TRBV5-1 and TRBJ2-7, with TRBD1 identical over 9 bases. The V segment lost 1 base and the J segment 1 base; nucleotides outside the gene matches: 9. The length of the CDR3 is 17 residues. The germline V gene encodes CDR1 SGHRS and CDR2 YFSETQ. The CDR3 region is CASSLRQGETGSYEQYF. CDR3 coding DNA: TGCGCCAGCAGCTTGCGACAGGGGGAGACGGGATCCTACGAGCAGTACTTC.